This T cell receptor beta chain was identified during a study of blood T cell repertoires in COVID-19 (dated by TCRdb to the early 2020s). With respect to the entire study: Collaborator samples came from the United States, Italy and Spain and covered acute and convalescent phases of COVID-19. The prospective study material was composed of cDNA or gDNA derived from T cells, B-cell-depleted T cells, or PBMCs. Subjects who had been exposed to COVID-19, were actively infected with it, or had recovered from it provided the deeply sampled blood TCRbeta repertoires that made up the dataset. The repertoires were released in a freely available public database intended as a resource for research on the immune response to SARS-CoV-2. Samples were obtained from the ongoing ImmuneRACE study (first 160 participants) and from about 1,300 subjects provided by 6 global collaborators. A de-identified subject ID, COVID-19 status, age in years and sex were almost always included in the sample metadata. HLA class I and class II types, where available, came from metadata supplied by the sample provider rather than from assay-based typing. Broader findings and caveats from the paper: The quantity of clinical and demographic metadata differed by source and by participant and was supplied without curation.

The immunoSEQ Assay, a bias-controlled multiplex PCR, was used to amplify TCRbeta CDR3 regions from genomic DNA. For the original study's pipeline: The number of nucleated cells in each sample was estimated from the amplification of reference gene primers within the assay. To quantify the absolute abundance of each unique TCRbeta CDR3 rearrangement, sequence reads were collapsed and filtered. For each sample, productive Simpson clonality was calculated as the square root of Simpson's diversity index over productive rearrangements. TCRdb took this table from immuneACCESS and kept in-frame rearrangements with V and J called. Such tables lack part of the clones; where checked against another copy, unresolved V genes explain under half of the gap, and the rest is unexplained. Clone size and V and J calls were adopted from that table, with D and trimming inferred from the DNA. This sample is represented by over 70,000 clones; 85% of them were singletons. The ten biggest clones cover roughly 9.7% of the sample.

In Seattle, one collaborating source enrolled patients while the infection was active and tracked those patients longitudinally over the course of disease. Collaborating institutions collected whole blood in K2EDTA tubes following their own protocols. Collaborator samples were shipped for TCRbeta analysis as frozen whole blood, isolated PBMCs, or DNA extracted from either sample type. Relative to germline, V is missing 7 bases and J is missing 5 bases, with 5 bases of the junction outside any gene match. The germline V gene specifies SNHLY as CDR1 and FYNNEI as CDR2. From the cysteine through the phenylalanine, the CDR3 covers 14 amino acids. The only DNA kept is the CDR3, 42 bases in frame from the first base. This clone was recorded a few times. The antigen it recognizes is unknown. No much larger clone exists at a distance of one base, and base qualities are not known.

This receptor was obtained from a man in his sixties with COVID-19, enrolled during active disease. This chain joins TRBV2 to TRBJ1-5; TRBD1 lines up with 10 middle nucleotides. The sample consisted of peripheral blood. The DNA sequence is given as TGTGCCAGCACCGGGACAGGGGCGGATCAGCCCCAGCATTTT. Its translation reads: CASTGTGADQPQHF.